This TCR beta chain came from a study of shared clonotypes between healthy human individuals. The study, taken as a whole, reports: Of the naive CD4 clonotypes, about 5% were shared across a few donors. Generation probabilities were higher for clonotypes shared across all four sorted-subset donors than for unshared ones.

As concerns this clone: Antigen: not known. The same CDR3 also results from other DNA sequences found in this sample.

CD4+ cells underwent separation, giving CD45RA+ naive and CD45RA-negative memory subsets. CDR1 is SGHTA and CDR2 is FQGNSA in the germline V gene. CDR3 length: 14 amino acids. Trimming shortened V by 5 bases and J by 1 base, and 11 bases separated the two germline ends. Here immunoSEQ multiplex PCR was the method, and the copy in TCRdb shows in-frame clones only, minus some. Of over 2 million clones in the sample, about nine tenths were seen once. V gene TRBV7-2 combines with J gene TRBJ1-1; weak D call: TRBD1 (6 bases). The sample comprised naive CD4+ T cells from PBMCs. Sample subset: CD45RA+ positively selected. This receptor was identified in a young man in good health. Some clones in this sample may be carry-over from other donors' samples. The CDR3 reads CASSLIGGNTEAFF. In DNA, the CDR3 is TGTGCCAGCAGCCTCATAGGGGGGAACACTGAAGCTTTCTTT.